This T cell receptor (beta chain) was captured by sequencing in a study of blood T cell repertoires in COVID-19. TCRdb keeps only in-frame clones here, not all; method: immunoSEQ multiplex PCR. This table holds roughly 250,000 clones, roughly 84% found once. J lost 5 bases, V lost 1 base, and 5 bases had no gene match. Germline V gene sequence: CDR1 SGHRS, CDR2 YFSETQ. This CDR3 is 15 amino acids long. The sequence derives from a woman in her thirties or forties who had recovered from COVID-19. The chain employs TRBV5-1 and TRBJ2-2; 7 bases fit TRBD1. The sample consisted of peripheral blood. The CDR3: CASSLRDSKTGELFF. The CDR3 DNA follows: TGCGCCAGCAGCTTGCGGGACAGCAAAACCGGGGAGCTGTTTTTT.